Listed here are 14 T cell receptor beta chains from one sample, sequenced in a study of T cells expressing NK-cell markers. From the 5' RACE reads, TCRdb lists one entry per CDR3 protein and no DNA. The sample features about 380,000 distinct CDR3 sequences, with under 6.5% in its top ten. Sample: blood T cells: a sorted CD56 or NKG2C T cell subset, CD4+ or CD8+ T cells, or bulk PBMC T cells (not recorded which). Source of these receptors: a man between 18 and 69 years old in good health.

V is TRBV5-1 and J is TRBJ2-3; TCRdb's D call of TRBD2 is untestable without DNA. The CDR3 has 16 residues. Germline CDR1 and CDR2: SGHRS and YFSETQ. CDR3 residues: CASSTPTSGLADTQYF. The whole variable domain, filled in from reference TRBV5-1 and TRBJ2-3, reads KAGVTQTPRYLIKTRGQQVTLSCSPISGHRSVSWYQQTPGQGLQFLFEYFSETQRNKGNFPGRFSGRQFSNSRSEMNVSTLELGDSALYLCASSTPTSGLADTQYFGPGTRLTVL.

The chain is built from TRBV20-1 and TRBJ1-1. The CDR3 loop spans 14 amino acids. Germline V gene sequence: CDR1 DFQATT, CDR2 SNEGSKA (reference sequence). The CDR3 spells CSARDVQQNTEAFF.

The CDR3 sequence is CASSQDNNEQYF. The chain combines TRBV23-1 with TRBJ2-7. TRBV23-1 is an open reading frame whose function is uncertain. The CDR3 has 12 residues.

V is TRBV4-2 and J is TRBJ1-2. The CDR3 runs 15 residues. Germline CDR1 is LGHNA and CDR2 is YNFKEQ. CDR3 amino acids: CASSQGGTRYYGYTF.

The chain combines TRBV5-1 with TRBJ2-5; there is no DNA to check the TCRdb D call of TRBD2. CDR1 and CDR2 (germline): SGHRS, YFSETQ. The CDR3 spans 15 residues. The CDR3 here is CASSLDGSGGETQYF.

The V and J genes are TRBV12-3 or TRBV12-4 and TRBJ2-7. The CDR3 is made up of 14 amino acids. This CDR3 reads CASSHRRINYEQYF.

The chain couples TRBV29-1 to TRBJ2-1; TCRdb's D call of TRBD2 is untestable without DNA. CDR1 is SQVTM and CDR2 is ANQGSEA in the germline V gene. This CDR3 is built from 17 residues. The CDR3 reads CSVELFTSGGAYNEQFF.

The chain's CDR3 is CASRRQGTKYEQYF. V is TRBV12-3 or TRBV12-4 and J is TRBJ2-7; lacking DNA, the TRBD1 call made by TCRdb goes unchecked. The CDR3 totals 14 residues.

The chain joins TRBV7-9 to TRBJ1-1; TCRdb selects TRBD1, and the lack of DNA leaves this call unchecked. CDR1 and CDR2 from the germline V gene are SEHNR and FQNEAQ (reference sequence). The CDR3 covers 14 residues. The CDR3 sequence is CASRTGTANTEAFF.

The chain recombines TRBV2 with TRBJ1-5; the TRBD1 assignment by TCRdb is unverifiable without DNA. Germline loops: CDR1 SNHLY, CDR2 FYNNEI. The CDR3 loop spans 15 amino acids. The CDR3 spells CASSDNFAGGQPQHF.

The chain combines TRBV14 with TRBJ2-1; TCRdb picks TRBD1, but there is no DNA to check that call. Germline assignment: CDR1 SGHDN and CDR2 FVKESK. This CDR3 spans 15 amino acids. The CDR3 loop reads CASRPTTGIHNEQFF.

The chain links TRBV27 to TRBJ1-1; TCRdb's D gene call, TRBD1, goes unchecked for lack of DNA. The CDR3 extends over 14 amino acids. Germline V gives CDR1 MNHEY, CDR2 SMNVEV (reference sequence). CDR3 sequence: CASRLKTGGTEAFF.

This sequence joins TRBV20-1 and TRBJ2-1; the D gene TCRdb calls, TRBD1, cannot be checked with no DNA. CDR3 length: 14 amino acids. Looked up from germline, CDR1 is DFQATT and CDR2 is SNEGSKA (reference sequence). The CDR3 here is CSATGTGVGNEQFF.

The chain employs TRBV6-1 and TRBJ2-2. There are 14 residues in the CDR3. Germline values: CDR1 MNHNS, CDR2 SASEGT. The CDR3 protein is CASTLQLGTGELFF.